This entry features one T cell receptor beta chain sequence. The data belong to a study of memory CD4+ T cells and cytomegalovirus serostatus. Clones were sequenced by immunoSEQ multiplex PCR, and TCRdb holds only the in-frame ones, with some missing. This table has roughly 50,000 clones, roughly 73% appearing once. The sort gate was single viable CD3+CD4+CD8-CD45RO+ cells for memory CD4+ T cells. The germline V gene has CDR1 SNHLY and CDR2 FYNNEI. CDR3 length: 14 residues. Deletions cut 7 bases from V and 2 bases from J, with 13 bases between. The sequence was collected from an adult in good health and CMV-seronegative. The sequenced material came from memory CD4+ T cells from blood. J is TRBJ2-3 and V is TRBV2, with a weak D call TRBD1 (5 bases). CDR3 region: CASIPFRVTDTQYF. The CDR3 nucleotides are TGTGCCAGCATCCCCTTCAGGGTCACAGATACGCAGTATTTT.